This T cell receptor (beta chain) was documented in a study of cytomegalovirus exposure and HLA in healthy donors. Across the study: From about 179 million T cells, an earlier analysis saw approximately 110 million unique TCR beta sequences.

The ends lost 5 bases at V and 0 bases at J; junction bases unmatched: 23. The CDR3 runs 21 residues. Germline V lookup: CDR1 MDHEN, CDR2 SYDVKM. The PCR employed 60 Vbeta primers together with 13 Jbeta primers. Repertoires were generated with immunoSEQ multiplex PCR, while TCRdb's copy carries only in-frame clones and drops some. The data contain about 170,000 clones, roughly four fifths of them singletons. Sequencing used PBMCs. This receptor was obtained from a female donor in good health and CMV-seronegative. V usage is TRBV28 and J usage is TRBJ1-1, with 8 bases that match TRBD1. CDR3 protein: CASSPYRFLGQVLDLNTEAFF. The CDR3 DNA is TGTGCCAGCAGTCCCTACCGCTTCCTGGGACAGGTTCTCGATTTGAACACTGAAGCTTTCTTT.